This T cell receptor (beta chain) was observed in a study of molecular identifiers for immune sequencing clone quantification. On the study more broadly: In replicates, RNA from roughly 21,000 or 96,000 naive CD8 cells was split five ways, four sequenced.

The study's findings and limits: Sizes of clones that are highly expanded could be underestimated (if identical TCR molecules share a barcode).

Concerning this clonotype: No antigen is known for it.

Germline assignment: CDR1 SGHTS and CDR2 YDEGEE. The V gene lost 2 bases and the J gene lost 3 bases, with 16 bases spanning the gap. The CDR3 is 16 residues long. TCRdb called the PCR reads again in MiXCR, with one record for every CDR3 protein. Among about half a million distinct CDR3 sequences, roughly 25% were seen once, and the ten largest hold over 0.6%. The source of this sequence is a human donor in good health. Some libraries in this study had Jurkat cell RNA spiked in. The chain carries TRBV5-8 and TRBJ2-3; D is undetermined. Sequencing was carried out using naive CD8+ T cells from blood, with Jurkat cell RNA spiked in. Subset in this sample: FACS-sorted CD8+CD4-CCR7+CD45RA+ naive T cells. The CDR3 DNA sequence: TGTGCCAGCAGCTTAAGAGCTACGTATAGTACAGATACGCAGTATTTT. Translated, it gives CASSLRATYSTDTQYF.